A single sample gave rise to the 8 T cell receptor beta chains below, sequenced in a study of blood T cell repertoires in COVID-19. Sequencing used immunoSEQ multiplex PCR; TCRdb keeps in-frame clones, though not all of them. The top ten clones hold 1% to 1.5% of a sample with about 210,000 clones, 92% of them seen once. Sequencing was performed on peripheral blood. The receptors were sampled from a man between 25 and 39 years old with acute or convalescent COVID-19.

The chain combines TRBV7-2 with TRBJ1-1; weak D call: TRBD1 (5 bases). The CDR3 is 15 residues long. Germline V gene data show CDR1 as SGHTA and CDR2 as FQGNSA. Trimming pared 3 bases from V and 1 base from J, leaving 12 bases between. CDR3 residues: CASSFSIQGNTEAFF. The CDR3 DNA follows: TGTGCCAGCAGCTTTTCAATTCAGGGGAACACTGAAGCTTTCTTT.

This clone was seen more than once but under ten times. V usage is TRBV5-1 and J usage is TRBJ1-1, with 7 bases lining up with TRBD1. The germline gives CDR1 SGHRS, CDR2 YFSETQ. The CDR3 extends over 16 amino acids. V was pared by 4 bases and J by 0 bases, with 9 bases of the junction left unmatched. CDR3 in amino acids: CASSQGQTSLNTEAFF. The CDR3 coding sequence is TGCGCCAGCAGCCAGGGACAGACAAGCTTGAACACTGAAGCTTTCTTT.

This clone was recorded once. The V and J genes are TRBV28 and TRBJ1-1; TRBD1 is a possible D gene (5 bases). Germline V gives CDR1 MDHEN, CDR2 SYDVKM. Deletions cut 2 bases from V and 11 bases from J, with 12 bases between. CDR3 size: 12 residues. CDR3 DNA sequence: TGTGCCAGCAGTTTAACGCGCGCAGGGGCTTTCTTT. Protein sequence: CASSLTRAGAFF.

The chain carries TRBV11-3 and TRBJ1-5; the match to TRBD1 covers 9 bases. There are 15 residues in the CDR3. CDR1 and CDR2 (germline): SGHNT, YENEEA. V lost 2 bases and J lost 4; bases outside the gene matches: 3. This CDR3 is CASSLRGQGNQPQHF. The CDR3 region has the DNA TGTGCCAGCAGCTTACGTGGACAGGGGAATCAGCCCCAGCATTTT.

DNA of the CDR3: TGTGCCAGCTCACCACCGACTAGCGGGAGTAGTGAGCAGTACTTC. Its translation is CASSPPTSGSSEQYF. The chain uses TRBV18 and TRBJ2-7; 12 nucleotides match TRBD2. This CDR3 region has 15 residues. Germline trimming cut 0 bases from V and 7 bases from J; bases unmatched to any gene: 4. From germline, CDR1 is KGHSH and CDR2 LQKENI.

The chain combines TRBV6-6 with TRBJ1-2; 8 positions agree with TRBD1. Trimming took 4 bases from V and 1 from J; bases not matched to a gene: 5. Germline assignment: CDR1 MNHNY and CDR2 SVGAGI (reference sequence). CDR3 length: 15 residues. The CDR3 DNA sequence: TGTGCCAGCAGTTTCCCGGGACAGGTTAACTATGGCTACACCTTC. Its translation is CASSFPGQVNYGYTF.

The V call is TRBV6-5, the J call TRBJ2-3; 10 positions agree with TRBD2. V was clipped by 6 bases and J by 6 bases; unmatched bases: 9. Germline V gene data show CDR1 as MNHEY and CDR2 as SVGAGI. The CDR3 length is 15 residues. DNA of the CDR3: TGTGCCAGCAGGAGAGCGGGAGGGTTTCAGGATACGCAGTATTTT. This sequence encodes CASRRAGGFQDTQYF.

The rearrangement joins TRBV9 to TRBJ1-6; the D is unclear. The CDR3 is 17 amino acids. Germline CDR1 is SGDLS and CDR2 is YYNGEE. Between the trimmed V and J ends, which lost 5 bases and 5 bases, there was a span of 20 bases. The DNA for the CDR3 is TGTGCCAGCAGGCGTCCCAGGCCAACTTGGGATAATTCACCCCTCCACTTT. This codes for CASRRPRPTWDNSPLHF.